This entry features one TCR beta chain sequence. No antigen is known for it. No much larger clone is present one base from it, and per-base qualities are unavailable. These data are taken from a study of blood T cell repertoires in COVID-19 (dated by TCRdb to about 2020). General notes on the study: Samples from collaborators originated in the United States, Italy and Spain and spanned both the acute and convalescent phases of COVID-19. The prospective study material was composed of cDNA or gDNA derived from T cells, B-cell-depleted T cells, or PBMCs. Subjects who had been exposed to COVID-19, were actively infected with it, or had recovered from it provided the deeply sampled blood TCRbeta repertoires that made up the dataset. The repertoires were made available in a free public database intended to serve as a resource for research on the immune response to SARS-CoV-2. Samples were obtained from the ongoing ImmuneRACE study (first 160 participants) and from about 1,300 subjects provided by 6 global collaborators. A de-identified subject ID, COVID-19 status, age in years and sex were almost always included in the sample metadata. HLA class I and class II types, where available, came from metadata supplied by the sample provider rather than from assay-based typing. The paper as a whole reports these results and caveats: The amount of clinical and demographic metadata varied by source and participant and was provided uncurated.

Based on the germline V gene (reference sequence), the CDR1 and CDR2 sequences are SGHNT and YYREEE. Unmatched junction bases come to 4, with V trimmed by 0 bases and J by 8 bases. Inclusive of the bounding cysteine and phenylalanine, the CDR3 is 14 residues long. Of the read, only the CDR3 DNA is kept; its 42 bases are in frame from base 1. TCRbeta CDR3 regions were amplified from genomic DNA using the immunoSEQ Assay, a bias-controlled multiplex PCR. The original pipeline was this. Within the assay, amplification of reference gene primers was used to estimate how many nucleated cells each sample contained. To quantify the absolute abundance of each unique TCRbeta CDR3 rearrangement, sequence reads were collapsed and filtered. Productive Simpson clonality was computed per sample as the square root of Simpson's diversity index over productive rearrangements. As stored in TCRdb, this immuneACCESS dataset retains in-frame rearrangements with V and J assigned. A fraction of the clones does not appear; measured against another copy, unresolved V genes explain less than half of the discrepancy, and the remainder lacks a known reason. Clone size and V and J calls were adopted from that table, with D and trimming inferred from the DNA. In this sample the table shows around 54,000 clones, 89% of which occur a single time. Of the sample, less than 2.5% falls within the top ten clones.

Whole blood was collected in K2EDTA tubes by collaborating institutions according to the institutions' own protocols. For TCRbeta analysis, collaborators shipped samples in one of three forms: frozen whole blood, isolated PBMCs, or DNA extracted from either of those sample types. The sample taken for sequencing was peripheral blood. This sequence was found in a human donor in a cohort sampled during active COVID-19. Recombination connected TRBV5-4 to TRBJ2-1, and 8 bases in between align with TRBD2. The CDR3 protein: CASSLGLAKDEQFF. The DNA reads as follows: TGTGCCAGCAGCTTGGGACTAGCGAAGGATGAGCAGTTCTTC.